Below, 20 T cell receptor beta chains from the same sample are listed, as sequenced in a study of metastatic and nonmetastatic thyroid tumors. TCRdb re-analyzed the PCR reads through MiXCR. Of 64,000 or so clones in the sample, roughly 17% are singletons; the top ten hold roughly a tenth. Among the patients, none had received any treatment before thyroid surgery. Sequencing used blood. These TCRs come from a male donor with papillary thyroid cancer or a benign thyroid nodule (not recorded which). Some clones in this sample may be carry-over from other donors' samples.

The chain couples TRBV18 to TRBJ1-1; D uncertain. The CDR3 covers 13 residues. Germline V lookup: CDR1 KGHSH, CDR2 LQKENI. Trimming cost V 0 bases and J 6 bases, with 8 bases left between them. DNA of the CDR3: TGTGCCAGCTCACCACCGAGCCGGGCTGAAGCTTTCTTT. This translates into CASSPPSRAEAFF.

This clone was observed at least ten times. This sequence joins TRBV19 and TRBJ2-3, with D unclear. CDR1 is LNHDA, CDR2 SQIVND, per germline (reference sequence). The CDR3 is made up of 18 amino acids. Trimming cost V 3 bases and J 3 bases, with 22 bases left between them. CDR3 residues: CASSIDLAVSPQTDTQYF. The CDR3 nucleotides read TGTGCCAGTAGTATCGATCTGGCTGTCTCTCCGCAGACAGATACGCAGTATTTT.

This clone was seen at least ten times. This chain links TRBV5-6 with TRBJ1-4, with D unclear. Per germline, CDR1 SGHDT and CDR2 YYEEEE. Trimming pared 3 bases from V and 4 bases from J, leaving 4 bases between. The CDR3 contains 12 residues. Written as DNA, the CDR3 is TGTGCCAGCAGCTCATATAATGAAAAACTGTTTTTT. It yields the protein CASSSYNEKLFF.

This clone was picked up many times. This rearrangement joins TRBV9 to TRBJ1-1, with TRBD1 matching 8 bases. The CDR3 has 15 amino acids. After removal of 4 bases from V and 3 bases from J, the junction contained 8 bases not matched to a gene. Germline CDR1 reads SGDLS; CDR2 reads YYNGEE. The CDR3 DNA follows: TGTGCCAGCAGCACCGGGACAGGAGATTACACTGAAGCTTTCTTT. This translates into CASSTGTGDYTEAFF.

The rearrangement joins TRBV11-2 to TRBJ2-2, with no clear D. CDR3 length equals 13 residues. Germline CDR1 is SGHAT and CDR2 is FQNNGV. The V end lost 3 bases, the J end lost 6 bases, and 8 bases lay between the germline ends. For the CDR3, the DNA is TGTGCCAGCAGCTTCCAAGCAGCCGGGGAGCTGTTTTTT. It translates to CASSFQAAGELFF. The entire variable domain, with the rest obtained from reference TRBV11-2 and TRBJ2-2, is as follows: EAGVAQSPRYKIIEKRQSVAFWCNPISGHATLYWYQQILGQGPKLLIQFQNNGVVDDSQLPKDRFSAERLKGVDSTLKIQPAKLEDSAVYLCASSFQAAGELFFGEGSRLTVL.

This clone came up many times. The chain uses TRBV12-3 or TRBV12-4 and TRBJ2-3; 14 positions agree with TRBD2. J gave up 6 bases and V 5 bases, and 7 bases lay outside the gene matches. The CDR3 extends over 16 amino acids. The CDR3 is CASSPATSGRGDTQYF. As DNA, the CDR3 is TGTGCCAGCAGTCCAGCGACTAGCGGGAGGGGTGATACGCAGTATTTT.

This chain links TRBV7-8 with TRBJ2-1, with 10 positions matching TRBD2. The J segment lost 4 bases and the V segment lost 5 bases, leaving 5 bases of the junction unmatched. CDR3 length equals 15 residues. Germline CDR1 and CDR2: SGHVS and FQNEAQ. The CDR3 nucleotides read TGTGCCAGCAGCCTAAGGACTAGCGGTTACAATGAGCAGTTCTTC. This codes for CASSLRTSGYNEQFF.

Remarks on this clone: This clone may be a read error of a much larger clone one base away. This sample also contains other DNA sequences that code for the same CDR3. CDR3 loop: CASRRTSRETQYF. In nucleotides, the CDR3 is TGTGCCAGCAGGCGGACTAGTCGTGAGACCCAGTACTTC. The chain joins TRBV2 to TRBJ2-5, with TRBD2 identical over 7 bases. J lost 5 bases, V lost 6 bases, and 6 bases had no gene match. CDR3 length: 13 residues. CDR1 is SNHLY and CDR2 is FYNNEI in the germline V gene.

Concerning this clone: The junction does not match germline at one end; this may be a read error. Here the CDR3 DNA reads TGTAGTGCTACAGTAGCGGGATGGACCTTCGGGGAGCTGTTTTTT. Protein: CSATVAGWTFGELFF. The V and J genes are TRBV20-1 and TRBJ2-2; 8 bases are a match to TRBD2. CDR3 size: 15 residues. CDR1 and CDR2 from the germline V gene are DFQATT and SNEGSKA (reference sequence).

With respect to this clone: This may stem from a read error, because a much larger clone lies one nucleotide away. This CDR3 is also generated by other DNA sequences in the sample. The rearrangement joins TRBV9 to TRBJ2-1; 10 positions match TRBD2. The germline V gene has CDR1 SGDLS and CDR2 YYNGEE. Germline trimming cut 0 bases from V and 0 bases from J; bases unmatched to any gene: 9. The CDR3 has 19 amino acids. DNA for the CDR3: TGTGCCAGCAGCGTAGATGAGAGGCTAGCGGGAGCCTCCTACAATGAGCAGTTCTTC. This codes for CASSVDERLAGASYNEQFF.

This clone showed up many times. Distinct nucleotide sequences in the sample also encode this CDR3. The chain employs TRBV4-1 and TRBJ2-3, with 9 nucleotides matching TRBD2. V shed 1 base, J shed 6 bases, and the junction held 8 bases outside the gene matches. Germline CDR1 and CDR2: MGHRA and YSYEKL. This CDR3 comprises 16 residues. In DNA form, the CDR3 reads TGCGCCAGCAGCCAAGCTCTAGCGGGGCTCGGGGATACGCAGTATTTT. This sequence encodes CASSQALAGLGDTQYF.

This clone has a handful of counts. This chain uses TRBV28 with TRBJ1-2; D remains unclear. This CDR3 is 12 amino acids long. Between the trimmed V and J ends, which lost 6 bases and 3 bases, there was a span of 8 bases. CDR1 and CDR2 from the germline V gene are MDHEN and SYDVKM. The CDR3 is CASSYVYYGYTF. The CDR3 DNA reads TGTGCCAGCAGCTACGTCTACTATGGCTACACCTTC.

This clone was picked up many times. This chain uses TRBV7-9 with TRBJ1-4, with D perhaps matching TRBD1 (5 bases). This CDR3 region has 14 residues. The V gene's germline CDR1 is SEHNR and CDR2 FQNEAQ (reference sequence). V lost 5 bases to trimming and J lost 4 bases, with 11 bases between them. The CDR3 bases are TGTGCCAGCAGCCCGGGACCGCGTAATGAAAAACTGTTTTTT. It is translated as CASSPGPRNEKLFF.

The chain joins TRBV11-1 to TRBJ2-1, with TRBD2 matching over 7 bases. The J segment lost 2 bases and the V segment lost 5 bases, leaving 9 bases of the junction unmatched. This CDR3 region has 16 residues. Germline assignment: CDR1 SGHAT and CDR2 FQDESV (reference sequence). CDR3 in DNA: TGTGCCAGCAGCCCACAAGGAGCGGGACCCTACAATGAGCAGTTCTTC. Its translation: CASSPQGAGPYNEQFF.

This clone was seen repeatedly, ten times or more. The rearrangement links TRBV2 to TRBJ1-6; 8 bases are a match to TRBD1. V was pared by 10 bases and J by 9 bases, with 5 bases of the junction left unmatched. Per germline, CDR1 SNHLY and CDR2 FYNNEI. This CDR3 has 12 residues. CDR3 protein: CANRDRGSPLHF. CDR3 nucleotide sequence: TGTGCCAATCGTGACAGGGGTTCACCCCTCCACTTT. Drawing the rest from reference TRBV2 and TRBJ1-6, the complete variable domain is EPEVTQTPSHQVTQMGQEVILRCVPISNHLYFYWYRQILGQKVEFLVSFYNNEISEKSEIFDDQFSVERPDGSNFTLKIRSTKLEDSAMYFCANRDRGSPLHFGNGTRLTVT.

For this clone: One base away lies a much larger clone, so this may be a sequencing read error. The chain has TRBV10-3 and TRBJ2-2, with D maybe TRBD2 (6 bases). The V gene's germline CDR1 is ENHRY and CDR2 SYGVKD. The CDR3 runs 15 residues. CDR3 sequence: CAVSEVSGGAGELFF. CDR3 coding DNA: TGTGCCGTCAGTGAGGTGTCCGGGGGAGCCGGGGAGCTGTTTTTT.

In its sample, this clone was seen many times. The CDR3 here is CASSLMGQGVTNYGYTF. CDR3 in DNA: TGTGCCAGCAGCTTAATGGGACAGGGGGTGACTAACTATGGCTACACCTTC. The chain has TRBV11-3 and TRBJ1-2; 11 nucleotides match TRBD1. Trimming removed 2 bases from V and 0 bases from J; junction bases left unmatched: 5. In germline, CDR1 is SGHNT, CDR2 YENEEA. CDR3 length: 17 residues.

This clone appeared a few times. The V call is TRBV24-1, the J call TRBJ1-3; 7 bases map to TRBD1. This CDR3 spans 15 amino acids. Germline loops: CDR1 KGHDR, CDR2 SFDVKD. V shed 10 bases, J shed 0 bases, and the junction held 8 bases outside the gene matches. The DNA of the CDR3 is TGTGCCACAGGGGGCCACAGGGACTCTGGAAACACCATATATTTT. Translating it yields CATGGHRDSGNTIYF.

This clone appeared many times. The CDR3 protein is CASSDKAQQFF. CDR3 nucleotides: TGTGCCAGCAGCGACAAGGCCCAGCAGTTCTTC. The rearrangement uses TRBV7-8 and TRBJ2-1; D not resolved. Germline-derived CDR1 and CDR2 are SGHVS and FQNEAQ. This CDR3 contains 11 residues. V gave up 5 bases and J gave up 11 bases, with 10 bases separating them.

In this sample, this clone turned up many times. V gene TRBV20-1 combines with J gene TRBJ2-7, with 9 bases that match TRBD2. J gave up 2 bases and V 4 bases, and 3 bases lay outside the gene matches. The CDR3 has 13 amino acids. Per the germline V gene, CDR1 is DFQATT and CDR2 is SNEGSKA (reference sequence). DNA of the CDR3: TGCAGTGCTATAGCGGGAGATGCCTACGAGCAGTACGTC. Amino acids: CSAIAGDAYEQYV.